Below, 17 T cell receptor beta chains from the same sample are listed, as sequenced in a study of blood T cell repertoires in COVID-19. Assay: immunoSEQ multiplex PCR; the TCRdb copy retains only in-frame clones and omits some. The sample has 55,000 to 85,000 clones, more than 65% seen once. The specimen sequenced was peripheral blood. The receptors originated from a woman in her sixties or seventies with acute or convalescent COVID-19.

The CDR3 DNA follows: TGCAGCGTTGAAGATCGGACAGATTATACGAACACTGAAGCTTTCTTT. It yields the protein CSVEDRTDYTNTEAFF. The chain links TRBV29-1 to TRBJ1-1; D possibly corresponds to TRBD1 (6 bases). Trimming stripped 0 bases from V and 1 base from J, with 15 bases between. Germline values: CDR1 SQVTM, CDR2 ANQGSEA. This CDR3 spans 16 amino acids.

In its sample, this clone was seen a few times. CDR3: CASSPQVGNSYGRTEAFF. As DNA, the CDR3 is TGTGCCAGCTCACCACAGGTCGGGAACAGCTATGGGCGGACTGAAGCTTTCTTT. The chain joins TRBV18 to TRBJ1-1; no definite D call. V lost 1 base to trimming and J lost 5 bases, with 23 bases between them. This CDR3 region has 18 residues. Per germline, CDR1 KGHSH and CDR2 LQKENI.

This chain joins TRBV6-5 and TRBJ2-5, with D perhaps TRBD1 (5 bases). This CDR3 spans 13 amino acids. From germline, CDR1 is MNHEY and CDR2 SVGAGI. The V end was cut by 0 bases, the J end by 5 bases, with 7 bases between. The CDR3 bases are TGTGCCAGCAGTTACTCCAGGGTTGAGACCCAGTACTTC. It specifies CASSYSRVETQYF.

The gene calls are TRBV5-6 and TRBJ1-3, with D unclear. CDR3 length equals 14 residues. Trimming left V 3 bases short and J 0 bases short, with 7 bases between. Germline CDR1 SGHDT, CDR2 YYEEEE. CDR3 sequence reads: CASSSSSSGNTIYF. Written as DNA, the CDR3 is TGTGCCAGCAGCTCCTCGAGCTCTGGAAACACCATATATTTT. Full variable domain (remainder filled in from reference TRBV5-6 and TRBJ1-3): DAGVTQSPTHLIKTRGQQVTLRCSPKSGHDTVSWYQQALGQGPQFIFQYYEEEERQRGNFPDRFSGHQFPNYSSELNVNALLLGDSALYLCASSSSSSGNTIYFGEGSWLTVV.

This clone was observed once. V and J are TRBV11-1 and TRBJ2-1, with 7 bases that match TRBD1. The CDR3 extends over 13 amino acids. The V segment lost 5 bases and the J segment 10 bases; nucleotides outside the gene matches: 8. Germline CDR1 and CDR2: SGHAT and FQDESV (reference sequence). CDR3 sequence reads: CASSGLDREEQFF. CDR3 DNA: TGTGCCAGCAGCGGGCTCGACAGGGAAGAGCAGTTCTTC.

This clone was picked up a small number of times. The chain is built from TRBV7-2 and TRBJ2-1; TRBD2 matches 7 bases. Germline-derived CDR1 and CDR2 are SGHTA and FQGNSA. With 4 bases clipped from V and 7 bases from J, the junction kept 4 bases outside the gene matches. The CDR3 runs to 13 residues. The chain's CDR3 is CASSSGTTNEQFF. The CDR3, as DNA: TGTGCCAGCAGCTCCGGGACTACTAATGAGCAGTTCTTC.

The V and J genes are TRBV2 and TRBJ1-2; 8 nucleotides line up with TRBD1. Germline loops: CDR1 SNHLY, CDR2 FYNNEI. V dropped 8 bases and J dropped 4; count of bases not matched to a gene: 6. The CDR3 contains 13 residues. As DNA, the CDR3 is TGTGCCAGCCCAAGAGGACAGGGCTATGGCTACACCTTC. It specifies CASPRGQGYGYTF.

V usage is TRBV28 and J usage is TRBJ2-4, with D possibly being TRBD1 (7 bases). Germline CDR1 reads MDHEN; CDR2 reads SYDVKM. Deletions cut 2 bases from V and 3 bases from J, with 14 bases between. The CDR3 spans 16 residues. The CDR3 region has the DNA TGTGCCAGCAGTTTAGGCGGGACAGCTAACAAAAACATTCAGTACTTC. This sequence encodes CASSLGGTANKNIQYF.

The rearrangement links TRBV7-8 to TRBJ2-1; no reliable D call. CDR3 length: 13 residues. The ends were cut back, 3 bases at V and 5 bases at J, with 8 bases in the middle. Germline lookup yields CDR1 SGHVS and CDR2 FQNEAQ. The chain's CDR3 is CASSFGENNEQFF. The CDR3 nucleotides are TGTGCCAGCAGCTTTGGAGAGAACAATGAGCAGTTCTTC.

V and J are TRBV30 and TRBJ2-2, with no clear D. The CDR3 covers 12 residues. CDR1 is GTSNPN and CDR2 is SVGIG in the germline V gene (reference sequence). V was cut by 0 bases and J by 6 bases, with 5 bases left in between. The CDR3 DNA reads TGTGCCTGGAGTGTACTTGCCGGGGAGCTGTTTTTT. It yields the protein CAWSVLAGELFF.

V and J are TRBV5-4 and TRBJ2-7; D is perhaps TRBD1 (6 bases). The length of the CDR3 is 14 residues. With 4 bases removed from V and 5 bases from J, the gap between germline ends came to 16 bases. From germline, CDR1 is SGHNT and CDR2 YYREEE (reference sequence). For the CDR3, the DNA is TGTGCCAGCAGCCACCCTGACAGGTTTAACGAGCAGTACTTC. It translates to CASSHPDRFNEQYF.

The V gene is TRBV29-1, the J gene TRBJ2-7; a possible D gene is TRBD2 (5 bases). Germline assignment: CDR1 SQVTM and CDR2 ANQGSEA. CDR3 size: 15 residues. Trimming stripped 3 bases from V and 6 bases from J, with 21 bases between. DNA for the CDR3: TGCAGCGTTGAGAAAGCGGCGGACCGACTCGCCGAGCAGTACTTC. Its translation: CSVEKAADRLAEQYF.

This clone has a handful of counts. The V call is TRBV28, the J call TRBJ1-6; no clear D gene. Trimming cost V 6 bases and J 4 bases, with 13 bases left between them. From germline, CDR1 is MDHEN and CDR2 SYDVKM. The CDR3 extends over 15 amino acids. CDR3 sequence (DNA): TGTGCCAGCAGCCTCTCGGGGTCGTATAATTCACCCCTCCACTTT. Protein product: CASSLSGSYNSPLHF.

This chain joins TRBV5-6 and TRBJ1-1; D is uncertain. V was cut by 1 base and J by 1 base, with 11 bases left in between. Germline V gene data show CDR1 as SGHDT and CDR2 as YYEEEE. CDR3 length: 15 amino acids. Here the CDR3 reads CASSLIFAANTEAFF. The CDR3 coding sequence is TGTGCCAGCAGCTTGATCTTCGCGGCGAACACTGAAGCTTTCTTT.

DNA for the CDR3: TGTGCCAGCAGCCCCCGGGGTACTAATTCACCCCTCCACTTT. This gives the protein CASSPRGTNSPLHF. The gene calls are TRBV14 and TRBJ1-6; D ambiguous. CDR1 is SGHDN and CDR2 is FVKESK in the germline V gene. This CDR3 region has 14 residues. Trimming cost V 4 bases and J 6 bases, with 10 bases left between them.

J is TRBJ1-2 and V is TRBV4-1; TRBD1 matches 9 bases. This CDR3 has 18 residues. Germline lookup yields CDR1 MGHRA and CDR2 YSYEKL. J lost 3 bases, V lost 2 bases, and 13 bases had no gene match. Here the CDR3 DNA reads TGCGCCAGCAGCCAATCCCAGGGACAGGGTAGGATGGACTATGGCTACACCTTC. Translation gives CASSQSQGQGRMDYGYTF.

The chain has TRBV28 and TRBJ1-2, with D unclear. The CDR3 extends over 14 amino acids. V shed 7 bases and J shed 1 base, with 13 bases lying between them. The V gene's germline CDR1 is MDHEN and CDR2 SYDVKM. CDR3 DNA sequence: TGTGCCAGCACCCCGGGAGGGATTAACTATGGCTACACCTTC. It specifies CASTPGGINYGYTF.